A selection of T cell receptor beta chains follows, all from one sample in a study of Ad26.COV2.S vaccination and SARS-CoV-2 variants. Data came from immunoSEQ multiplex PCR; TCRdb stores just in-frame clones and leaves some out. The sample yields about 350,000 clones, about 86% seen once. The sequenced sample was peripheral blood, obtained in a trial of Ad26.COV2.S vaccine versus placebo. The receptors derive from a person between 18 and 65 years old who received the Ad26.COV2.S COVID-19 vaccine or a placebo. Each CDR3 is given with its conserved first and last residue. A D gene is named only where the DNA matches it firmly. Expanded clones are given a class, and other clones once, few, many or no size at all.

>17|TRBD2|TRBJ2-3|TRBV30|once
TGTGCCTGGAGTGTACGGCGTACTAGCGTGTCCACAGATACGCAGTATTTT
CAWSVRRTSVSTDTQYF
>16|TRBD1|TRBJ2-3|TRBV27|-
TGTGCCAGCAGTTTATCTTGGACAGGGGACACAGATACGCAGTATTTT
CASSLSWTGDTDTQYF
>12|-|TRBJ2-7|TRBV19|-
TGTGCCAGTAGCCACACAGGGAACGAGCAGTACTTC
CASSHTGNEQYF
>10|-|TRBJ2-1|TRBV2|-
TGTGCCAGCAGTGTGCAGGATAAGTTCTTC
CASSVQDKFF
>12|-|TRBJ1-6|TRBV27|-
TGTGCCAGCAACTCCTATAATTCACCCCTCCACTTT
CASNSYNSPLHF
>17|TRBD2|TRBJ2-3|TRBV10-2|-
TGCGCCAGCTTCGGGACTAGCGGGGGGGGGACCACAGATACGCAGTATTTT
CASFGTSGGGTTDTQYF
>16|-|TRBJ2-3|TRBV7-9|-
TGTGCCAGCAGCTTAGCTGGGGGAACACAATCAGATACGCAGTATTTT
CASSLAGGTQSDTQYF
>15|-|TRBJ1-2|TRBV5-1|-
TGCGCCAGCAGCTTGGACGAGGGCATCGACTATGGCTACACCTTC
CASSLDEGIDYGYTF
>15|TRBD1|TRBJ2-3|TRBV7-2|-
TGTGCCAGCAGCTCACAAGACAGGGCCACAGATACGCAGTATTTT
CASSSQDRATDTQYF
>12|-|TRBJ1-2|TRBV2|-
TGTGCCAGCAGTGGGTCCAGCTATGGCTACACCTTC
CASSGSSYGYTF
>13|-|TRBJ1-2|TRBV7-9|once
TGTGCCAGCAGCCCAGGGACGGCCTATGGCTACACCTTC
CASSPGTAYGYTF
>15|TRBD1|TRBJ1-6|TRBV28|-
TGTGCCAGCAGTTTAGCGGACAGGGATAATTCACCCCTCCACTTT
CASSLADRDNSPLHF
>17|-|TRBJ2-2|TRBV11-2|-
TGTGCCAGCAGCTTAGATACTGAGGCTGCGAACACCGGGGAGCTGTTTTTT
CASSLDTEAANTGELFF
>16|TRBD1|TRBJ1-2|TRBV5-1|-
TGCGCCAGCAGCTGGAATGGACAGGGGGTGAATCGTGGCTACACCTTC
CASSWNGQGVNRGYTF
>13|-|TRBJ1-2|TRBV6-5|-
TGTGCCAGCGGGGCCGGATTTGGAGATGGCTACACCTTC
CASGAGFGDGYTF
>11|-|TRBJ1-1|TRBV10-3|-
TGTGCCACTTCGGACCTCGCTGAAGCTTTCTTT
CATSDLAEAFF
>11|-|TRBJ1-2|TRBV7-2|-
TGTGCCAGCAGCTTAGGGACAACGCGTACCTTC
CASSLGTTRTF
>11|-|TRBJ2-5|TRBV3-1/TRBV3-2|-
TGTGCCAGCAGCCAAGGAAAGACCCAGTACTTC
CASSQGKTQYF
>14|-|TRBJ1-1|TRBV7-9|-
TGTGCCAGCAGCCGTACACCCGACGACACTGAAGCTTTCTTT
CASSRTPDDTEAFF
>15|TRBD1|TRBJ2-7|TRBV28|-
TGTGCCAGCAGACCCCGGACAGGTGCGCGGTACGAGCAGTACTTC
CASRPRTGARYEQYF
>16|TRBD2|TRBJ2-1|TRBV7-3|-
TGTGCCAGCAGCGTATTGACTAGCCTAGGGTACAATGAGCAGTTCTTC
CASSVLTSLGYNEQFF
>16|-|TRBJ1-2|TRBV6-1|few
TGTGCCAGCAGTGAGGCAGGGACAATCGCTAACTATGGCTACACCTTC
CASSEAGTIANYGYTF
>14|-|TRBJ2-3|TRBV2|-
TGTGCCAGCGCTAAACTAGACAGCACAGATACGCAGTATTTT
CASAKLDSTDTQYF